This T cell receptor (beta chain) was sequenced during a study of cytotoxic CD8 clonotypes in ibrutinib-treated CLL (dated by TCRdb to 2020 to 2022). A note on the overall study: The cohort had about a dozen relapsed/refractory and some 15 treatment-naive patients; some 17 were IGHV unmutated. Partial responses were observed in about 25 patients and complete responses in 2; after a median follow-up of 68 months, remission was maintained in approximately 14 patients and progression was observed in about twelve. Response samples were obtained after a median of roughly 13 months of treatment, with a range of roughly 6 to 40 months. An average of around 260,000 productive templates and some 100,000 productive rearrangements was obtained per sample. Longitudinal samples were obtainable from about 30% of the roughly 86 participants in the trial. Cryopreserved peripheral blood mononuclear cells were obtained before treatment, at response, and at either sustained remission or disease progression. Every remission and progressive disease sample was obtained while ibrutinib was still being received by the patients.

A MiSeq instrument was used for deep resolution sequencing, which targeted depths ranging from 1 in 1 million up to 1 in 200,000 T cells, with coverage averaging 10x for each clonotype. The immunoSEQ hsTCRB Kit was used to generate the TCR beta libraries. On the study's bioinformatics: Data were analyzed with ImmunoSEQ Data Assistant and ImmunoSEQ Analyzer, with V, D and J genes assigned per IMGT definitions. Clonality was computed as one minus normalized Shannon entropy of productive rearrangement frequencies, ranging from 0 to 1. Only overrepresented clonotypes making up at least 0.05% of the repertoire of each patient were included in the public clonotype analysis. Fewer than 15 repertoires from age-matched healthy donors, obtained from immuneACCESS, served as clonality controls. The clones in this table, taken by TCRdb from immuneACCESS, are in-frame only. Not every clone is retained; where verified, under half of the shortfall comes from an unresolved V gene, and the cause of the rest is unknown. For V, J and clone size, that table is used; D and trimming come from the DNA. In this sample the table shows some 140,000 clones, 75% to 95% of which occur a single time. The ten largest clones represent approximately 11% of the sample.

This sample's time point label indicates: about twelve months on ibrutinib. Around 2 micrograms of genomic DNA were extracted from cryopreserved PBMCs for TCR beta library preparation. Longitudinal blood samples from CLL patients on ibrutinib monotherapy underwent high-throughput TCR beta sequencing. The patients were enrolled in a single-center, open-label phase 2 trial of ibrutinib monotherapy. The CDR3 measures 12 amino acids from cysteine to phenylalanine. Left in the record is the CDR3 DNA by itself, 36 bases read in frame from the first base. CDR1 and CDR2 (GTSNPN, SVGIG) derive from the germline V gene (reference sequence). V and J are truncated by 5 bases and 2 bases respectively, leaving an intervening sequence of 7 bases. The full study reports these points: At baseline, clonality was higher than in age-matched healthy donors and showed a strong correlation with circulating CD8+ T-cell counts. An increase in clonality was observed at ibrutinib response, with clonality remaining stable during sustained remission and falling back toward baseline at progression. Public clonotypes were found to be uncommon and were observed to contract or remain stable during treatment; the increase in clonality was shown to reflect expansion of private clonotypes at ibrutinib response. Lymph node repertoires were not examined, and the timing of sampling was not matched between patients in sustained remission and those whose disease progressed.

On this clone: Its binding antigen is unknown. There are no base qualities to consult, and no much larger clone falls within one base.

The sequence is built from TRBV30 and TRBJ2-1; a tentative D match to TRBD1 spans 6 bases. This TCR derives from a human donor with chronic lymphocytic leukemia. The source material was PBMCs, sampled after 12 months of ibrutinib treatment. The nucleotide sequence reads as follows: TGTGCCTGGTCAGGGGCCTACAATGAGCAGTTCTTC. The translation is CAWSGAYNEQFF.